One and the same sample provided the 10 T cell receptor beta chains below, sequenced in a study of cytomegalovirus exposure and HLA in healthy donors. In the PCR, 60 Vbeta and 13 Jbeta primers were used. Method: immunoSEQ multiplex PCR; TCRdb's copy keeps in-frame clones and lacks some. The sample yields some 150,000 clones, 75% to 85% seen once. The sequenced sample consisted of PBMCs. These receptors came from a man younger than 45 in good health and CMV-seronegative.

This sequence joins TRBV9 and TRBJ2-3, with a tentative D call TRBD1 (5 bases). V lost 7 bases and J lost 6, with 12 bases in between. The CDR3 sequence is 12 residues long. Germline V gene data show CDR1 as SGDLS and CDR2 as YYNGEE. The CDR3 DNA follows: TGTGCCAGCCAAGGACATGAGGATACGCAGTATTTT. This codes for CASQGHEDTQYF.

The rearrangement links TRBV19 to TRBJ2-2; D possibly corresponds to TRBD1 (6 bases). The V end lost 9 bases, the J end lost 5 bases, and 13 bases lay between the germline ends. The CDR3 spans 13 residues. From germline, CDR1 is LNHDA and CDR2 SQIVND (reference sequence). CDR3 loop: CASEGVPTGELFF. CDR3 DNA: TGTGCCAGCGAGGGGGTGCCAACCGGGGAGCTGTTTTTT.

The chain employs TRBV6-1 and TRBJ1-5; 9 bases fit TRBD1. Germline CDR1 and CDR2: MNHNS and SASEGT. The V and J ends lost 5 bases and 4 bases, in that order; junction bases with no gene match: 3. The length of the CDR3 is 14 residues. CDR3 DNA sequence: TGTGCCAGCAGTTATGGGACAGGGAATCAGCCCCAGCATTTT. The encoded protein is CASSYGTGNQPQHF.

The chain joins TRBV5-1 to TRBJ2-5; 11 bases are shared with TRBD2. This CDR3 is built from 16 residues. Germline CDR1 and CDR2: SGHRS and YFSETQ. The trim removed 1 base at V and 5 bases at J, leaving 7 bases unmatched. The CDR3 DNA is TGCGCCAGCAGCTTGAATAGCGGGAGGGCCGTTGAGACCCAGTACTTC. Protein sequence: CASSLNSGRAVETQYF.

The chain employs TRBV7-9 and TRBJ1-3; unclear D gene. The CDR3 length is 13 residues. Germline V gene sequence: CDR1 SEHNR, CDR2 FQNEAQ (reference sequence). V was pared by 5 bases and J by 0 bases, with 5 bases between. Here the CDR3 DNA reads TGTGCCAGCAGCCCTGTCTCTGGAAACACCATATATTTT. The encoded protein is CASSPVSGNTIYF. The whole variable domain, remainder taken from reference TRBV7-9 and TRBJ1-3, is DTGVSQNPRHKITKRGQNVTFRCDPISEHNRLYWYRQTLGQGPEFLTYFQNEAQLEKSRLLSDRFSAERPKGSFSTLEIQRTEQGDSAMYLCASSPVSGNTIYFGEGSWLTVV.

This chain links TRBV30 with TRBJ2-7; weak D call: TRBD1 (7 bases). The germline V gene encodes CDR1 GTSNPN and CDR2 SVGIG (reference sequence). Trimming cost V 5 bases and J 3 bases, with 14 bases left between them. There are 13 residues in the CDR3. CDR3 nucleotides: TGTGCCTGGGGACACAGGGGACTCTACGAGCAGTACTTC. Protein product: CAWGHRGLYEQYF.

This clone has a handful of counts. The rearrangement joins TRBV15 to TRBJ1-4, with a possible D match to TRBD1 (6 bases). Trimming took 0 bases from V and 4 from J, leaving 21 bases between them. There are 19 residues in the CDR3. Germline values: CDR1 LNHNV, CDR2 YYDKDF (reference sequence). Written as DNA, the CDR3 is TGTGCCACCAGCAGAGAGGACAGTCCAATCCCCGGGGATAATGAAAAACTGTTTTTT. Its translation: CATSREDSPIPGDNEKLFF. The variable domain in full, completed from reference TRBV15 and TRBJ1-4, reads DAMVIQNPRYQVTQFGKPVTLSCSQTLNHNVMYWYQQKSSQAPKLLFHYYDKDFNNEADTPDNFQSRRPNTSFCFLDIRSPGLGDTAMYLCATSREDSPIPGDNEKLFFGSGTQLSVL.

V usage is TRBV7-3 and J usage is TRBJ2-7; maybe TRBD1 (5 bases). The CDR3 is 16 residues long. Trimming stripped 2 bases from V and 2 bases from J, with 16 bases between. Germline V gene lookup returns CDR1 SGHTA and CDR2 FQGTGA. DNA of the CDR3: TGTGCCAGCAGCTTACCGGACATCCCTTTGCCCTACGAGCAGTACTTC. Amino acids: CASSLPDIPLPYEQYF.

The chain combines TRBV5-4 with TRBJ2-7; 7 bases are shared with TRBD2. V lost 7 bases to trimming and J lost 3 bases; unmatched junction nucleotides: 10. The CDR3 has 14 residues. Germline V gene lookup returns CDR1 SGHNT and CDR2 YYREEE (reference sequence). The CDR3 spells CASSPAGGYYEQYF. CDR3 DNA sequence: TGTGCCAGCTCCCCGGCCGGGGGGTACTACGAGCAGTACTTC.

The chain carries TRBV28 and TRBJ1-1; D is perhaps TRBD1 (5 bases). In germline, CDR1 is MDHEN, CDR2 SYDVKM. V was shortened by 2 bases and J by 7 bases, with 14 bases between the two germline ends. This CDR3 has 14 residues. The CDR3 DNA is TGTGCCAGCAGTTTACAGGGCGGTAGTGATGAAGCTTTCTTT. Translated: CASSLQGGSDEAFF.